This T cell receptor (beta chain) is from a study of blood T cells in healthy people across ages. Germline loops: CDR1 SGHRS, CDR2 YFSETQ. The CDR3 covers 14 residues. The V gene lost 4 bases and the J gene lost 3 bases, with 12 bases spanning the gap. The use of a sample-barcoded 5' primer and a J-beta primer mix characterized a second PCR of roughly 6 to 11 cycles. TCRdb re-analysed the 5' RACE reads in MiXCR, keeping a single row per CDR3 protein. There are about 1,800,000 distinct CDR3 sequences in the sample; 25% to 30% occur only once, and roughly 8% lies in the top ten. The chain couples TRBV5-1 to TRBJ2-3, with D unclear. The receptor was isolated from a woman aged 25 to 39 in good health. The sample consisted of blood. DNA for the CDR3: TGCGCCAGCAGCGTGGCGACTGCTACAGATACGCAGTATTTT. Translating gives CASSVATATDTQYF.